The 22 T cell receptor beta chains in this list originate from one sample, sequenced in a study of shared clonotypes between healthy human individuals. Some clones are missing from TCRdb's copy, which holds only in-frame ones; the method was immunoSEQ multiplex PCR. The data hold a few million clones, with more than 85% observed a single time. Sequenced material: naive CD4+ T cells from PBMCs. Regarding subset: CD45RA+ positively selected. The receptors were sampled from a young man in good health. Some clones in this sample may be carry-over from other donors' samples.

As DNA, the CDR3 is TGTGCCAGCTCCACGGGGAGCGGGAGTGATACGCAGTATTTT. Encoded protein: CASSTGSGSDTQYF. This chain joins TRBV18 and TRBJ2-3; 8 bases match TRBD2. The V gene end was trimmed by 6 bases and the J gene end by 6 bases; junction bases not matched to a gene: 8. The CDR3 consists of 14 residues. The V gene's germline CDR1 is KGHSH and CDR2 LQKENI.

This clone was counted a single time. The CDR3 sequence: CASQGETNEKLFF. CDR3 in DNA: TGTGCCAGCCAGGGGGAAACTAATGAAAAACTGTTTTTT. The V call is TRBV2, the J call TRBJ1-4; 7 bases are shared with TRBD1. V gave up 8 bases and J gave up 1 base; unmatched junction bases: 1. CDR3 length: 13 amino acids. Per germline, CDR1 SNHLY and CDR2 FYNNEI.

J is TRBJ1-4 and V is TRBV7-9; D is unclear. The CDR3 extends over 13 amino acids. Trimming cost V 8 bases and J 5 bases, with 12 bases left between them. Germline CDR1 SEHNR, CDR2 FQNEAQ (reference sequence). The CDR3 spells CASGRERNEKLFF. CDR3 coding DNA: TGTGCCAGCGGCCGAGAGAGGAATGAAAAACTGTTTTTT.

This chain connects TRBV16 to TRBJ2-1; TRBD1 is a possible D gene (6 bases). The germline V gene encodes CDR1 KGHSY and CDR2 FQNENV. Deletions cut 6 bases from V and 1 base from J, with 16 bases between. This CDR3 region has 16 residues. This CDR3 reads CASSLGVGHSYNEQFF. The CDR3 bases are TGTGCCAGCAGTTTAGGAGTGGGACATTCCTACAATGAGCAGTTCTTC.

This CDR3 reads CASSLGRRPSPLHF. The DNA for the CDR3 is TGTGCCAGCAGTTTAGGTCGACGACCCTCACCCCTCCACTTT. This chain connects TRBV28 to TRBJ1-6; D ambiguous. V was clipped by 2 bases and J by 10 bases, with 12 bases between them. The V gene's germline CDR1 is MDHEN and CDR2 SYDVKM. CDR3 length: 14 amino acids.

The gene calls are TRBV5-1 and TRBJ2-2; D remains ambiguous. V lost 0 bases and J 0 bases, leaving 9 bases between the germline ends. From germline, CDR1 is SGHRS and CDR2 YFSETQ. The CDR3 spans 16 residues. The CDR3 here is CASSLVSGSNTGELFF. The CDR3 nucleotides are TGCGCCAGCAGCTTGGTGTCTGGATCGAACACCGGGGAGCTGTTTTTT.

A word on this clone: In the same sample, other DNA sequences code for this CDR3. The chain combines TRBV7-2 with TRBJ1-1, with D hard to call. With 1 base removed from V and 3 bases from J, the gap between germline ends came to 6 bases. The CDR3 consists of 13 residues. Germline V lookup: CDR1 SGHTA, CDR2 FQGNSA. In DNA, the CDR3 is TGTGCCAGCAGCTTAGTGCGAGACACTGAAGCTTTCTTT. Protein product: CASSLVRDTEAFF.

The chain is built from TRBV6-6 and TRBJ1-1, with D possibly matching TRBD1 (5 bases). The CDR3 covers 12 residues. CDR1 MNHNY and CDR2 SVGAGI come from the germline V gene (reference sequence). Trimming removed 6 bases at V and 1 base at J, with 6 bases between. CDR3 in amino acids: CASRGTNTEAFF. CDR3 DNA sequence: TGTGCCAGCAGAGGGACGAACACTGAAGCTTTCTTT.

V and J are TRBV5-1 and TRBJ2-5; 7 nucleotides agree with TRBD2. The CDR3 is made up of 15 amino acids. Unmatched junction bases numbered 11, after V lost 4 bases and J lost 5 bases. CDR1 SGHRS and CDR2 YFSETQ come from the germline V gene. CDR3 sequence (DNA): TGCGCCAGCAGCCCCCTTGCGGGAGATGAGGAGACCCAGTACTTC. It specifies CASSPLAGDEETQYF.

V usage is TRBV5-1 and J usage is TRBJ2-5; 11 nucleotides match TRBD2. The V gene end was trimmed by 0 bases and the J gene end by 1 base; junction bases not matched to a gene: 5. CDR3 size: 17 residues. CDR1 and CDR2 (germline): SGHRS, YFSETQ. CDR3 region: CASSLGWGLAAQETQYF. CDR3 bases: TGCGCCAGCAGCTTGGGGTGGGGACTAGCGGCCCAAGAGACCCAGTACTTC.

The V call is TRBV19, the J call TRBJ1-5; 8 bases align to TRBD1. The V gene end was trimmed by 7 bases and the J gene end by 5 bases; junction bases not matched to a gene: 4. From germline, CDR1 is LNHDA and CDR2 SQIVND (reference sequence). CDR3 length equals 13 residues. CDR3 in DNA: TGTGCCAGTACGACGGACAGGGATCAGCCCCAGCATTTT. It encodes CASTTDRDQPQHF.

The V gene is TRBV7-2, the J gene TRBJ2-7; 10 bases are shared with TRBD2. V shed 2 bases, J shed 7 bases, and the junction held 8 bases outside the gene matches. This CDR3 contains 15 residues. Germline assignment: CDR1 SGHTA and CDR2 FQGNSA. Here the CDR3 reads CASSLTAGGPREQYF. CDR3 coding DNA: TGTGCCAGCAGCTTAACAGCGGGAGGGCCGAGGGAGCAGTACTTC. Supplemented by reference TRBV7-2 and TRBJ2-7, the full variable domain reads GAGVSQSPSNKVTEKGKDVELRCDPISGHTALYWYRQSLGQGLEFLIYFQGNSAPDKSGLPSDRFSAERTGGSVSTLTIQRTQQEDSAVYLCASSLTAGGPREQYFGPGTRLTVT.

The chain joins TRBV19 to TRBJ2-1, with D perhaps matching TRBD2 (5 bases). V was pared by 4 bases and J by 7 bases, with 20 bases between. CDR1 and CDR2 (germline): LNHDA, SQIVND (reference sequence). This CDR3 has 16 amino acids. The CDR3 nucleotides are TGTGCCAGTAGTAGACGGTTTCTTCGGGAATTAAATGAGCAGTTCTTC. Translation: CASSRRFLRELNEQFF.

The J gene is TRBJ2-3, the V gene TRBV2; 10 bases are shared with TRBD2. From germline, CDR1 is SNHLY and CDR2 FYNNEI. The CDR3 loop spans 15 amino acids. The J segment lost 1 base and the V segment lost 5 bases, leaving 3 bases of the junction unmatched. The CDR3: CASSTLAGGTDTQYF. CDR3 in DNA: TGTGCCAGCAGTACTCTAGCGGGAGGCACAGATACGCAGTATTTT.

As regards this clone: The sample has other DNA sequences that encode this CDR3 too. This chain uses TRBV7-9 with TRBJ2-7; TRBD2 is a possible D gene (5 bases). Germline V gene lookup returns CDR1 SEHNR and CDR2 FQNEAQ (reference sequence). The CDR3 has 11 amino acids. Trimming cost V 5 bases and J 4 bases, with 6 bases left between them. CDR3 sequence: CASSEGYEQYF. The CDR3 DNA follows: TGTGCCAGCAGCGAGGGTTACGAGCAGTACTTC.

The V call is TRBV18, the J call TRBJ1-3, with a weak D call TRBD1 (6 bases). Trimming shortened V by 8 bases and J by 0 bases, and 14 bases separated the two germline ends. The CDR3 is 15 amino acids. Per germline, CDR1 KGHSH and CDR2 LQKENI. DNA of the CDR3: TGTGCCAGCCATGAGACAGGAGACTCTGGAAACACCATATATTTT. This sequence encodes CASHETGDSGNTIYF.

V is TRBV29-1 and J is TRBJ2-1; perhaps TRBD2 as D (6 bases). V lost 3 bases and J 6 bases, leaving 18 bases between the germline ends. Germline CDR1 is SQVTM and CDR2 is ANQGSEA. This CDR3 has 15 amino acids. CDR3 sequence: CSVEGGLERSNEQFF. For the CDR3, the DNA is TGCAGCGTTGAGGGGGGACTTGAGCGGAGCAATGAGCAGTTCTTC.

The gene calls are TRBV28 and TRBJ2-7, with TRBD2 identical over 10 bases. V was clipped by 3 bases and J by 7 bases; unmatched bases: 6. The CDR3 sequence is 14 residues long. CDR1 is MDHEN and CDR2 is SYDVKM in the germline V gene. CDR3 DNA: TGTGCCAGCAGTTTTAGCGGGAGGCCTTGGGAGCAGTACTTC. It yields the protein CASSFSGRPWEQYF.

This clone was seen just once. The V and J genes are TRBV6-1 and TRBJ2-2, with 11 nucleotides matching TRBD1. Trimming took 5 bases from V and 6 from J; bases not matched to a gene: 5. The CDR3 extends over 15 amino acids. Germline CDR1 MNHNS, CDR2 SASEGT. The CDR3 protein is CASSTGTGGSGELFF. The DNA for the CDR3 is TGTGCCAGCAGTACCGGGACAGGGGGTTCCGGGGAGCTGTTTTTT.

The V gene is TRBV11-1, the J gene TRBJ2-5, with 7 bases that match TRBD1. The junction had 4 bases not matched to a gene; V was cut back by 5 bases and J by 1 base. Germline CDR1 reads SGHAT; CDR2 reads FQDESV (reference sequence). The CDR3 spans 14 residues. The CDR3 DNA reads TGTGCCAGCAGCCAGACAGGGATCCAAGAGACCCAGTACTTC. Protein sequence: CASSQTGIQETQYF. Full variable domain (missing parts from reference TRBV11-1 and TRBJ2-5): EAEVAQSPRYKITEKSQAVAFWCDPISGHATLYWYRQILGQGPELLVQFQDESVVDDSQLPKDRFSAERLKGVDSTLKIQPAELGDSAMYLCASSQTGIQETQYFGPGTRLLVL.

This clone was recorded once. J is TRBJ2-3 and V is TRBV5-5; D gene uncertain. V lost 1 base and J 0 bases, leaving 9 bases between the germline ends. This CDR3 spans 15 amino acids. From germline, CDR1 is SGHKS and CDR2 YYEKEE (reference sequence). The CDR3 region has the DNA TGTGCCAGCAGCTTGTTGTCGGCTAGCACAGATACGCAGTATTTT. Amino acid sequence: CASSLLSASTDTQYF. Using reference TRBV5-5 and TRBJ2-3 for the parts outside the CDR3, the full variable domain is DAGVTQSPTHLIKTRGQQVTLRCSPISGHKSVSWYQQVLGQGPQFIFQYYEKEERGRGNFPDRFSARQFPNYSSELNVNALLLGDSALYLCASSLLSASTDTQYFGPGTRLTVL.

The CDR3, as DNA: TGTGCCACCGTATTGGGGGATACGCAGTATTTT. This translates into CATVLGDTQYF. The chain has TRBV11-2 and TRBJ2-3, with D uncertain. Trimming shortened V by 10 bases and J by 6 bases, and 11 bases separated the two germline ends. Per germline, CDR1 SGHAT and CDR2 FQNNGV. The CDR3 covers 11 residues.